These 7 T cell receptor beta chains were all obtained from the same sample, sequenced in a study of T cell repertoires in cytomegalovirus infection. These receptors lack a known antigen. TCRdb ran MiXCR on the reads and lists one entry per CDR3 protein. The sample has around 800,000 distinct CDR3 sequences, approximately 32% seen once. Sequences were derived from cultured CD8+ T cells from PBMCs, sampled from culture after CMV antigen stimulation. The receptor set was obtained from a human donor in good health (CMV status not recorded). Some clones in this sample may be carry-over from other donors' samples.

The sample holds a few counts of this clonotype. The J gene is TRBJ2-4, the V gene TRBV6-5, with unresolved D. The CDR3 is 16 amino acids. Germline lookup yields CDR1 MNHEY and CDR2 SVGAGI. Trimming pared 4 bases from V and 2 bases from J, leaving 15 bases between. Here the CDR3 DNA reads TGTGCCAGCAGTTCTCAGCCGAGTCAGACCAAAAACATTCAGTACTTC. Translation gives CASSSQPSQTKNIQYF.

The table lists this clonotype with a few counts. This sequence joins TRBV12-3 or TRBV12-4 and TRBJ1-3; no firm D call. This CDR3 is built from 15 residues. Trimming took 5 bases from V and 0 from J, leaving 11 bases between them. The CDR3 nucleotides are TGTGCCAGCAGTCCTGGACCGGTCTCTGGAAACACCATATATTTT. Its translation is CASSPGPVSGNTIYF.

The chain employs TRBV6-5 and TRBJ1-4, with D perhaps TRBD1 (6 bases). Germline-derived CDR1 and CDR2 are MNHEY and SVGAGI. The CDR3 consists of 16 residues. V was cut by 10 bases and J by 3 bases, with 21 bases left in between. The CDR3 DNA is TGTGCCACCCGACTAAGGGGGTATTCATCTAATGAAAAACTGTTTTTT. This codes for CATRLRGYSSNEKLFF.

The chain links TRBV7-9 to TRBJ2-3; no definite D call. CDR3 size: 13 residues. From germline, CDR1 is SEHNR and CDR2 FQNEAQ (reference sequence). With 5 bases removed from V and 4 bases from J, the gap between germline ends came to 10 bases. CDR3 sequence reads: CASSLTDADTQYF. The CDR3 bases are TGTGCCAGCAGCCTTACTGACGCAGATACGCAGTATTTT.

This clonotype was counted at least ten times. The gene calls are TRBV6-5 and TRBJ1-1; D remains ambiguous. V was clipped by 2 bases and J by 4 bases, with 17 bases between them. The CDR3 totals 16 residues. Germline values: CDR1 MNHEY, CDR2 SVGAGI. In DNA, the CDR3 is TGTGCCAGCAGTTACGATACGGGGAGGCGCCGCACTGAAGCTTTCTTT. This sequence encodes CASSYDTGRRRTEAFF.

This clonotype was observed a handful of times. This rearrangement joins TRBV7-9 to TRBJ2-3; a possible D gene is TRBD2 (5 bases). V was trimmed by 7 bases and J by 0 bases, leaving 5 bases between them. CDR1 and CDR2 (germline): SEHNR, FQNEAQ (reference sequence). The CDR3 contains 12 residues. DNA for the CDR3: TGTGCCAGCACGGGGAGCACAGATACGCAGTATTTT. Translation gives CASTGSTDTQYF.

This clonotype was counted only a few times. CDR3 sequence (DNA): TGTGCCAGCAGCCAAAAGGGCAACTCTAGCAATCAGCCCCAGCATTTT. Protein: CASSQKGNSSNQPQHF. V is TRBV7-9 and J is TRBJ1-5; no definite D call. Germline assignment: CDR1 SEHNR and CDR2 FQNEAQ (reference sequence). The CDR3 totals 16 residues. V lost 5 bases and J lost 0, with 14 bases in between.